This T cell receptor (beta chain) derives from a study of Graves' ophthalmopathy and Graves' hyperthyroidism. V was trimmed by 5 bases and J by 0 bases, leaving 17 bases between them. CDR1 is DFQATT and CDR2 is SNEGSKA in the germline V gene (reference sequence). There are 15 residues in the CDR3. Stable hyperthyroidism meant no progression to ophthalmopathy within 18 months of follow-up. The source of the PBMCs was around 9 ml of fresh peripheral blood. For repertoire sequencing, the TCR beta CDR3 regions were amplified from RNA transcripts. First-round RT-PCR relied on HTBI primers, and a second-round multiplex PCR came next. A single record per CDR3 protein comes from TCRdb applying MiXCR to the multiplex PCR reads. This sample carries a few hundred thousand distinct CDR3 sequences, around 21% of them seen once, and the ten largest clones take more than 2.5%. This clonotype was observed many times. Its antigen is currently unknown.

Study-wide results and limits: Stable hyperthyroidism and ophthalmopathy were told apart by a 13-signature model, which achieved almost 90% sensitivity and roughly 80% specificity. Blood shared most expanded thyroid clonotypes above 0.001 frequency.

The genes are TRBV20-1 and TRBJ2-7, with a tentative D call TRBD1 (5 bases). Sample: peripheral blood. The sequence came from a young woman with stable Graves' hyperthyroidism. CDR3 sequence: CSASFPRQSSYEQYF. As DNA, the CDR3 is TGCAGTGCTTCCTTTCCGAGACAGAGCTCCTACGAGCAGTACTTC.